This entry lists 9 T cell receptor beta chains sequenced from one sample in a study of T cell responses to AZD1222 COVID-19 vaccine. Libraries were prepared by immunoSEQ multiplex PCR; TCRdb keeps only in-frame clonotypes and omits some of them. The sample yields 65,000 or so clones, roughly 89% seen once. Sequenced here: peripheral blood, sampled on day 0 of AZD1222 vaccination. The receptors were gathered from an adult in good health.

The CDR3 nucleotides are TGTGCCAGCAGCTCCCGCACTAGTACTACAGATACGCAGTATTTT. This gives the protein CASSSRTSTTDTQYF. The chain is built from TRBV11-2 and TRBJ2-3, with D tentatively TRBD2 (5 bases). Trimming removed 4 bases at V and 3 bases at J, with 14 bases between. Looked up from germline, CDR1 is SGHAT and CDR2 is FQNNGV. The CDR3 has 15 residues. Complete variable domain (other parts from reference TRBV11-2 and TRBJ2-3): EAGVAQSPRYKIIEKRQSVAFWCNPISGHATLYWYQQILGQGPKLLIQFQNNGVVDDSQLPKDRFSAERLKGVDSTLKIQPAKLEDSAVYLCASSSRTSTTDTQYFGPGTRLTVL.

This clone was detected once. The CDR3 sequence is CASSDSGGTEAFF. The DNA of the CDR3 is TGTGCCAGCAGTGACTCGGGGGGCACTGAAGCTTTCTTT. This chain joins TRBV6-4 and TRBJ1-1; D is perhaps TRBD1 (5 bases). V dropped 0 bases and J dropped 4 bases, with 6 bases sitting between them. Germline loops: CDR1 MRHNA, CDR2 SNTAGT. The CDR3 length is 13 residues.

This chain uses TRBV19 with TRBJ2-3, with 9 bases fitting TRBD1. Germline V lookup: CDR1 LNHDA, CDR2 SQIVND (reference sequence). The CDR3 runs 16 residues. V was clipped by 4 bases and J by 0 bases; unmatched bases: 5. CDR3 region: CASSKTGGLSTDTQYF. CDR3 coding DNA: TGTGCCAGTAGTAAAACAGGGGGCTTAAGCACAGATACGCAGTATTTT.

The chain carries TRBV27 and TRBJ1-2, with a possible D match to TRBD1 (5 bases). Germline values: CDR1 MNHEY, CDR2 SMNVEV (reference sequence). This CDR3 has 17 residues. Trimming cost V 5 bases and J 1 base, with 20 bases left between them. CDR3 nucleotides: TGTGCCAGCAGTCCAACCCCCCGCGCGGGGCTTAACTATGGCTACACCTTC. Its protein product is CASSPTPRAGLNYGYTF.

A word on this clone: Within the sample, other DNA sequences also encode this same CDR3. V is TRBV3-1 (or the pseudogene TRBV3-2) and J is TRBJ1-6; the D is unclear. The V end was cut by 1 base, the J end by 10 bases, with 8 bases between. This CDR3 contains 13 residues. Germline V gene sequence: CDR1 LGHDT, CDR2 YNNKEL (reference sequence). For the CDR3, the DNA is TGTGCCAGCAGCCAAGGGTCCGACTCACCCCTCCACTTT. This encodes CASSQGSDSPLHF.

The rearrangement uses TRBV30 and TRBJ2-7; 10 bases map to TRBD1. V was clipped by 4 bases and J by 5 bases; unmatched bases: 11. This CDR3 contains 15 residues. Per germline, CDR1 GTSNPN and CDR2 SVGIG (reference sequence). This CDR3 is CAWMDRGRVWDEQYF. The CDR3 bases are TGTGCCTGGATGGACAGGGGGAGGGTGTGGGACGAGCAGTACTTC.

The genes are TRBV29-1 and TRBJ2-1; the D gene is possibly TRBD1 (8 bases). Germline values: CDR1 SQVTM, CDR2 ANQGSEA. This CDR3 region has 16 residues. The V end lost 6 bases, the J end lost 4 bases, and 22 bases lay between the germline ends. CDR3: CSVGGDRRNGYNEQFF. Here the CDR3 DNA reads TGCAGCGTGGGGGGGGACAGGCGGAATGGGTACAATGAGCAGTTCTTC.

The rearrangement links TRBV7-9 to TRBJ2-3, with 7 nucleotides matching TRBD2. The CDR3 sequence is 16 residues long. V dropped 2 bases and J dropped 6; count of bases not matched to a gene: 11. Germline CDR1 SEHNR, CDR2 FQNEAQ (reference sequence). The CDR3 loop is CASSLRAGVSPDTQYF. The CDR3 DNA sequence: TGTGCCAGCAGCTTAAGGGCGGGGGTGTCCCCCGATACGCAGTATTTT.

In this sample, this clone turned up a few times. This chain connects TRBV9 to TRBJ2-3; D call uncertain. Germline values: CDR1 SGDLS, CDR2 YYNGEE. This CDR3 spans 13 amino acids. With 3 bases removed from V and 6 bases from J, the gap between germline ends came to 11 bases. The CDR3 spells CASSAAAPDTQYF. For the CDR3, the DNA is TGTGCCAGCAGCGCCGCGGCCCCGGATACGCAGTATTTT.